This TCR beta chain was identified during a study of blood T cell repertoires in COVID-19. Study overall: Some COVID-19 samples were acute and others convalescent; all came from the United States, Italy and Spain.

In the original processing: Nucleated cell number was recorded as an estimate derived from reference gene primer amplification. Clones were read by immunoSEQ multiplex PCR, and TCRdb kept only the in-frame ones, dropping some. The V and J calls and clone size were taken over from that table, and D and trimming were inferred from the DNA. The table records about 220,000 clones, more than 75% of them present only once. This clone was seen just once. The clonotype comes from a human donor in a cohort sampled during active COVID-19. The sample taken for sequencing was peripheral blood.

The chain's CDR3 is CASSLTVGQGFNTIYF. The CDR3 coding sequence is TGTGCCAGCAGCCTCACGGTCGGACAGGGGTTTAACACCATATATTTT. This chain joins TRBV3-1 (or the pseudogene TRBV3-2) and TRBJ1-3; 9 bases are shared with TRBD1. Germline loops: CDR1 LGHDT, CDR2 YNNKEL (reference sequence). The V and J ends lost 4 bases and 7 bases, in that order; junction bases with no gene match: 11. The CDR3 has 16 residues.